The 11 T cell receptor beta chains reported below all come from one sample, sequenced in a study of PD-L1 blockade in urothelial cancer. The time point is: peripheral blood 6 weeks after treatment start. Profiled with immunoSEQ multiplex PCR; TCRdb holds only in-frame clones, not every one. Altogether tens of thousands of clones are present, over 60% being singletons, with the ten largest covering approximately 3.3%. Source: PBMCs, taken around atezolizumab (anti-PD-L1) treatment. Receptors were obtained from a man between 65 and 80 years old with urothelial cancer.

The rearrangement links TRBV4-1 to TRBJ2-7; tentatively, D is TRBD1 (5 bases). V lost 1 base, J lost 4 bases, and 8 bases lay in between. In germline, CDR1 is MGHRA, CDR2 YSYEKL. This CDR3 has 13 residues. The CDR3 is CASSQVQGYEQYF. DNA for the CDR3: TGCGCCAGCAGCCAAGTTCAGGGTTACGAGCAGTACTTC.

The CDR3 DNA reads TGTGCCAGCAGCCGGACTAGCGGGGGGTCCCACGAGCAGTACTTC. Amino acids: CASSRTSGGSHEQYF. This rearrangement joins TRBV11-2 to TRBJ2-7, with 14 bases matching TRBD2. With V trimmed by 5 bases and J by 5 bases, 5 bases remained unmatched. The germline CDR1 and CDR2 sequences are SGHAT and FQNNGV. The CDR3 spans 15 residues.

This clone has just a few counts. In DNA form, the CDR3 reads TGCGCCAGCAGCCTAGGGACAGCCTACAATGAGCAGTTCTTC. Its protein is CASSLGTAYNEQFF. The chain uses TRBV5-1 and TRBJ2-1, with 7 bases identical to TRBD1. CDR1 is SGHRS, CDR2 YFSETQ, per germline. This CDR3 spans 14 amino acids. The junction had 3 bases not matched to a gene; V was cut back by 4 bases and J by 2 bases.

The J gene is TRBJ1-2, the V gene TRBV14, with 7 positions matching TRBD1. CDR3 length: 14 residues. The ends lost 6 bases at V and 4 bases at J; junction bases unmatched: 8. CDR1 is SGHDN, CDR2 FVKESK, per germline. The CDR3 DNA reads TGTGCCAGCAGTATTGACAGGGCGAGCTATGGCTACACCTTC. Its protein is CASSIDRASYGYTF. The variable domain in full, with the rest retrieved from reference TRBV14 and TRBJ1-2, is EAGVTQFPSHSVIEKGQTVTLRCDPISGHDNLYWYRRVMGKEIKFLLHFVKESKQDESGMPNNRFLAERTGGTYSTLKVQPAELEDSGVYFCASSIDRASYGYTFGSGTRLTVV.

The rearrangement joins TRBV6-5 to TRBJ1-4; 8 bases line up with TRBD1. The V and J ends lost 2 bases and 8 bases, in that order; junction bases with no gene match: 7. This CDR3 spans 15 amino acids. The germline gives CDR1 MNHEY, CDR2 SVGAGI. The CDR3 loop reads CASSYQQGAGEKLFF. DNA for the CDR3: TGTGCCAGCAGTTACCAGCAGGGGGCAGGGGAAAAACTGTTTTTT.

The chain couples TRBV30 to TRBJ2-7; the match to TRBD2 covers 7 bases. Unmatched junction bases numbered 5, after V lost 3 bases and J lost 0 bases. The germline gives CDR1 GTSNPN, CDR2 SVGIG (reference sequence). The CDR3 extends over 14 amino acids. CDR3 in amino acids: CAWRAAGSSYEQYF. The CDR3 DNA is TGTGCCTGGAGGGCAGCGGGGAGCTCCTACGAGCAGTACTTC.

The rearrangement joins TRBV30 to TRBJ2-2, with D unclear. Germline V lookup: CDR1 GTSNPN, CDR2 SVGIG (reference sequence). V was trimmed by 0 bases and J by 6 bases, leaving 8 bases between them. The CDR3 covers 13 residues. The CDR3 bases are TGTGCCTGGAGTGTGGGCGACGCCGGGGAGCTGTTTTTT. Residues: CAWSVGDAGELFF.

The rearrangement uses TRBV9 and TRBJ2-1, with TRBD2 identical over 9 bases. The J segment lost 6 bases and the V segment lost 4 bases, leaving 11 bases of the junction unmatched. Germline CDR1 is SGDLS and CDR2 is YYNGEE. The CDR3 length is 16 residues. CDR3 sequence: CASSPFGGGGGNEQFF. In DNA, the CDR3 is TGTGCCAGCAGCCCCTTCGGGGGCGGGGGGGGCAATGAGCAGTTCTTC.

The genes are TRBV28 and TRBJ1-1; D remains ambiguous. The CDR3 sequence is 15 residues long. V lost 6 bases and J 4 bases, leaving 18 bases between the germline ends. CDR1 MDHEN and CDR2 SYDVKM come from the germline V gene. The CDR3 DNA reads TGTGCCAGCAGCCGGGTCCCGGGGTGGGGCACTGAAGCTTTCTTT. It codes for CASSRVPGWGTEAFF.

The V and J genes are TRBV7-3 and TRBJ2-7; tentatively, D is TRBD1 (5 bases). CDR1 and CDR2 (germline): SGHTA, FQGTGA. V lost 2 bases, J lost 3 bases, and 14 bases lay in between. This CDR3 region has 15 residues. The CDR3 is CASSLGVGQGYEQYF. As DNA, the CDR3 is TGTGCCAGCAGCTTAGGGGTGGGGCAGGGCTACGAGCAGTACTTC.

The sample holds a few counts of this clone. V is TRBV7-6 and J is TRBJ1-1, with D maybe TRBD1 (6 bases). CDR1 is SGHVS and CDR2 is FNYEAQ in the germline V gene. V was shortened by 4 bases and J by 3 bases, with 12 bases between the two germline ends. The CDR3 length is 14 residues. The CDR3 protein is CASSSQGFHTEAFF. The CDR3 bases are TGTGCCAGCAGCTCACAGGGTTTCCACACTGAAGCTTTCTTT.